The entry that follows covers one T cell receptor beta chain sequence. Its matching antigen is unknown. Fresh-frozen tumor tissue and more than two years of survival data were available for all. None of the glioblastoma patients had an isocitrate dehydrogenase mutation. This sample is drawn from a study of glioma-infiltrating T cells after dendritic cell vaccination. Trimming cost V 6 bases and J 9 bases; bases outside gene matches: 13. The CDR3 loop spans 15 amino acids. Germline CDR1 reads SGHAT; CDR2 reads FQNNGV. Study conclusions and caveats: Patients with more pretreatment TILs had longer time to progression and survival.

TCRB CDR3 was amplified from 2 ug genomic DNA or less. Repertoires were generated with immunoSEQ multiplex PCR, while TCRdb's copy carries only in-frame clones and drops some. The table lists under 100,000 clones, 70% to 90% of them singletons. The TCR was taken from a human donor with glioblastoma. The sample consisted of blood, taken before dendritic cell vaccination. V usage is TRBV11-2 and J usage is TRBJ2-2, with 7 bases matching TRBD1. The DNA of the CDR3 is TGTGCCAGCAGGCCACGACAGGGTGTCCTCCGGGAGCTGTTTTTT. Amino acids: CASRPRQGVLRELFF. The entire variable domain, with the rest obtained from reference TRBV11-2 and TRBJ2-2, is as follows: EAGVAQSPRYKIIEKRQSVAFWCNPISGHATLYWYQQILGQGPKLLIQFQNNGVVDDSQLPKDRFSAERLKGVDSTLKIQPAKLEDSAVYLCASRPRQGVLRELFFGEGSRLTVL.